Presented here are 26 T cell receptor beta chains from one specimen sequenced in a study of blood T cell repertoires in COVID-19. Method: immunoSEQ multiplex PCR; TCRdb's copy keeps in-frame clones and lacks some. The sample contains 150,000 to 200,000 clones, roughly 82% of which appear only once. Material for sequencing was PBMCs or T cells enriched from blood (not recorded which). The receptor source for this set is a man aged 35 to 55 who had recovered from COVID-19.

DNA for the CDR3: TGCGCCAGCAGCTGGCTCCTGGACAGGTCTTACAATGAGCAGTTCTTC. Its translation is CASSWLLDRSYNEQFF. The chain uses TRBV5-1 and TRBJ2-1, with TRBD1 matching over 7 bases. Germline CDR1 and CDR2: SGHRS and YFSETQ. The CDR3 has 16 residues. The V and J ends lost 3 bases and 4 bases, in that order; junction bases with no gene match: 10.

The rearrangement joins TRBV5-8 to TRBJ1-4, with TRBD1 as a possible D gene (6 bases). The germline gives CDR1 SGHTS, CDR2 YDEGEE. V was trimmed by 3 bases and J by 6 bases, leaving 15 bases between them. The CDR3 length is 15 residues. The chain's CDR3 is CASSWRGGPDEKLFF. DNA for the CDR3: TGTGCCAGCAGCTGGCGGGGGGGGCCGGATGAAAAACTGTTTTTT.

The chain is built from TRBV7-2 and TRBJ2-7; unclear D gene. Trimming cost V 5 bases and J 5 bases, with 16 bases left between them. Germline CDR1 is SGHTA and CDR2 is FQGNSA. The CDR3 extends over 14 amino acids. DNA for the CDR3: TGTGCCAGCAGCGCCTCCGATCTAGTGAACGAGCAGTACTTC. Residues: CASSASDLVNEQYF.

The CDR3 here is CASSSGRQGNTEAFF. Here the CDR3 DNA reads TGTGCCAGCAGCTCAGGGCGGCAGGGAAACACTGAAGCTTTCTTT. This sequence joins TRBV9 and TRBJ1-1; D may be TRBD1 (5 bases). CDR3 length: 15 residues. V lost 4 bases to trimming and J lost 2 bases, with 15 bases between them. The germline V gene encodes CDR1 SGDLS and CDR2 YYNGEE. Combining the CDR3 with reference TRBV9 and TRBJ1-1 gives the whole variable domain DSGVTQTPKHLITATGQRVTLRCSPRSGDLSVYWYQQSLDQGLQFLIQYYNGEERAKGNILERFSAQQFPDLHSELNLSSLELGDSALYFCASSSGRQGNTEAFFGQGTRLTVV.

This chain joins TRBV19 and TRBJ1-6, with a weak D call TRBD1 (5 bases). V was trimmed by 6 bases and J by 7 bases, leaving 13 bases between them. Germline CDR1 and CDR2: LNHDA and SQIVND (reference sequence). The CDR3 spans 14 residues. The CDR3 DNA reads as TGTGCCAGTAGCCCGGGACTACACAATTCACCCCTCCACTTT. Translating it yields CASSPGLHNSPLHF.

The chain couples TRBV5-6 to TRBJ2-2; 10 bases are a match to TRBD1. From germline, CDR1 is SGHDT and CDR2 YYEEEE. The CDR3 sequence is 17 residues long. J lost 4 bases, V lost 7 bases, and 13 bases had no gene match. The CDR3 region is CASGQGVRETTTGELFF. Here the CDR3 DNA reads TGTGCCAGCGGACAGGGGGTTCGGGAGACTACCACCGGGGAGCTGTTTTTT.

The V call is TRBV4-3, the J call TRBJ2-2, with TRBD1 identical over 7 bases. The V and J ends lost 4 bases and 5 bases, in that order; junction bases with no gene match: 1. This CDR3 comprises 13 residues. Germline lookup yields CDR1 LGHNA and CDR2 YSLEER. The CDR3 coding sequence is TGCGCCAGCAGCCCACAGGGGACCGGGGAGCTGTTTTTT. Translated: CASSPQGTGELFF.

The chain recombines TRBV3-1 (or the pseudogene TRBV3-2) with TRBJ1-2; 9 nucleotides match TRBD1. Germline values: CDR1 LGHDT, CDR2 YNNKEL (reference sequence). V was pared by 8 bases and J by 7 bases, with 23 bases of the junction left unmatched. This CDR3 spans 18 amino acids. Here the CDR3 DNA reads TGTGCCAGCTGCTTTTCGGTCTGGAGGCGGGACAGGGAGGCTGGCTACACCTTC. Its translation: CASCFSVWRRDREAGYTF.

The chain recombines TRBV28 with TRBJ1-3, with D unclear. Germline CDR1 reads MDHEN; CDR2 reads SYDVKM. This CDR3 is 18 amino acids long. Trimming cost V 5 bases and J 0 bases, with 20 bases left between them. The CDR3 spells CASSLYSPFTHSGNTIYF. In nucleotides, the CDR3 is TGTGCCAGCAGTCTCTACTCGCCGTTCACCCACTCTGGAAACACCATATATTTT.

CDR3 protein: CASRRLAGIETSTDTQYF. The CDR3 bases are TGCGCCAGCCGCCGACTAGCGGGAATCGAGACTAGCACAGATACGCAGTATTTT. This sequence joins TRBV10-2 and TRBJ2-3, with 11 bases aligning to TRBD2. Germline CDR1 is WSHSY and CDR2 is SAAADI. V lost 8 bases to trimming and J lost 0 bases; unmatched junction nucleotides: 13. The CDR3 has 18 residues.

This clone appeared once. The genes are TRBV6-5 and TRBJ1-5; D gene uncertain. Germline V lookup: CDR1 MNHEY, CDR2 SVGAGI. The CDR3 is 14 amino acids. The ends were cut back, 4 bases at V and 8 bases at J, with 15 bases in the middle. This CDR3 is CASSSAGFAEPQHF. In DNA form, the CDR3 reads TGTGCCAGCAGTTCGGCGGGATTCGCGGAGCCCCAGCATTTT.

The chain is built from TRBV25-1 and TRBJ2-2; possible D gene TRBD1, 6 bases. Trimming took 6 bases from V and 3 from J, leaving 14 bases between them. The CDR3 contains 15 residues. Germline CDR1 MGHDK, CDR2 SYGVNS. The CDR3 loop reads CASRPGTLYTGELFF. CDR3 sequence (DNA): TGTGCCAGCAGGCCGGGGACACTATACACCGGGGAGCTGTTTTTT. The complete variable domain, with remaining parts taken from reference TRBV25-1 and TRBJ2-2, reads EADIYQTPRYLVIGTGKKITLECSQTMGHDKMYWYQQDPGMELHLIHYSYGVNSTEKGDLSSESTVSRIRTEHFPLTLESARPSHTSQYLCASRPGTLYTGELFFGEGSRLTVL.

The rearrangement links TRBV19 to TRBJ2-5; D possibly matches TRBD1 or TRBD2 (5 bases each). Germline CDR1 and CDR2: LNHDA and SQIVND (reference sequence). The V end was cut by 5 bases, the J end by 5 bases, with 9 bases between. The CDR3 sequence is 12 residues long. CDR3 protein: CASSLAGETQYF. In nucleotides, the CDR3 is TGTGCCAGTAGTCTAGCAGGGGAGACCCAGTACTTC.

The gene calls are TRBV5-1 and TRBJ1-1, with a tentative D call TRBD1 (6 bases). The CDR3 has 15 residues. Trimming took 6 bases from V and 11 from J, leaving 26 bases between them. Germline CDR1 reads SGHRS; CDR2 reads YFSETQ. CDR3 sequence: CASTSGTSVTLRAFF. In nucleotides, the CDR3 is TGCGCCAGCACCTCCGGGACATCGGTAACCTTGAGGGCTTTCTTT.

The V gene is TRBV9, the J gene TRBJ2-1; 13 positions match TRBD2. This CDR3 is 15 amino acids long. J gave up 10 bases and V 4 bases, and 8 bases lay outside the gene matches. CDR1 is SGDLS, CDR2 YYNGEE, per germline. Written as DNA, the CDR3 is TGTGCCAGCAGCTCACTAGCGGGAGGGTTCGTGGAGCAGTTCTTC. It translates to CASSSLAGGFVEQFF.

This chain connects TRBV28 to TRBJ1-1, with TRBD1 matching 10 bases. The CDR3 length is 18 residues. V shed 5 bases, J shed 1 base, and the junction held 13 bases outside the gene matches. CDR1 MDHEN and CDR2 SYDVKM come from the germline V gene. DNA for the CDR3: TGTGCCAGCAGTCCAGGGACAGGGGACTCTAGAAGGAACACTGAAGCTTTCTTT. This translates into CASSPGTGDSRRNTEAFF.

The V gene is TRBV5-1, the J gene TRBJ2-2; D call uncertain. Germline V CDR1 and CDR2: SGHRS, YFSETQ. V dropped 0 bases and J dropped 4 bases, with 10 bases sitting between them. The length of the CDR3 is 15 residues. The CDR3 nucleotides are TGCGCCAGCAGCTTGGACAGCCCAATCACCGGGGAGCTGTTTTTT. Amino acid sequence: CASSLDSPITGELFF.

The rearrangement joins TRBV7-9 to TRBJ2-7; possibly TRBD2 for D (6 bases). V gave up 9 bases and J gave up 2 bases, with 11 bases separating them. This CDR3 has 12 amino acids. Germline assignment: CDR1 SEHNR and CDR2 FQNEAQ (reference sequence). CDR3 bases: TGTGCCAGTGGAGGGCTGACCTACGAGCAGTACGTC. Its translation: CASGGLTYEQYV.

The CDR3 region is CASGSGLTNTEAFF. Written as DNA, the CDR3 is TGCGCCAGCGGATCGGGACTGACAAACACTGAAGCTTTCTTT. The chain is built from TRBV5-1 and TRBJ1-1, with a weak D call TRBD1 (5 bases). Trimming left V 7 bases short and J 2 bases short, with 15 bases between. The CDR3 consists of 14 residues. Germline CDR1 reads SGHRS; CDR2 reads YFSETQ.

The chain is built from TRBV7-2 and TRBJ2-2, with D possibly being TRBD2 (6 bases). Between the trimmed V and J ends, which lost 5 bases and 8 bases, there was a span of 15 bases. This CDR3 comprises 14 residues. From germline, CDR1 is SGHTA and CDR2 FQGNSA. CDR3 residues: CASSGTGGSGELFF. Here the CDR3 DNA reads TGTGCCAGCAGCGGGACTGGTGGGAGTGGGGAGCTGTTTTTT.

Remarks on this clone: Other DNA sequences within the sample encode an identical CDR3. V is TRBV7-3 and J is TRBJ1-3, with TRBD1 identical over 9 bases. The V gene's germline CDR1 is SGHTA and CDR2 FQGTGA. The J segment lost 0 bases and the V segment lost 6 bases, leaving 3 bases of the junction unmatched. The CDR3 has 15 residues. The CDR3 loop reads CASSPTGGSGNTIYF. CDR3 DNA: TGTGCCAGCAGTCCGACAGGGGGCTCTGGAAACACCATATATTTT.

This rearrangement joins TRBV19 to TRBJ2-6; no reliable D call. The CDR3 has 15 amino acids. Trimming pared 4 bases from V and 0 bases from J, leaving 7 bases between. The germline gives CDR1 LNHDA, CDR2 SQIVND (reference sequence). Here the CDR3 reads CASSSILSGANVLTF. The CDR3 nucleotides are TGTGCCAGTAGTAGTATCCTCTCTGGGGCCAACGTCCTGACTTTC.

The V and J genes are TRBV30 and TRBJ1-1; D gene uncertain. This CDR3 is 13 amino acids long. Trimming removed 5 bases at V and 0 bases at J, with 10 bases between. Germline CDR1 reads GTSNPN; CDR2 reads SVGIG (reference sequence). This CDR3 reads CAWGPNLNTEAFF. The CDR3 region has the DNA TGTGCCTGGGGGCCTAATCTGAACACTGAAGCTTTCTTT.

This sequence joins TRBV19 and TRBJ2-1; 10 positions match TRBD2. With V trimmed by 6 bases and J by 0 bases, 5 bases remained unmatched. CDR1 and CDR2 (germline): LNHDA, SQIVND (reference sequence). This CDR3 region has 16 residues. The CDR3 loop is CASRFTSGTSYNEQFF. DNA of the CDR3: TGTGCCAGTAGATTTACTAGCGGGACCTCCTACAATGAGCAGTTCTTC. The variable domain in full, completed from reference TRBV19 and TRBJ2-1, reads DGGITQSPKYLFRKEGQNVTLSCEQNLNHDAMYWYRQDPGQGLRLIYYSQIVNDFQKGDIAEGYSVSREKKESFPLTVTSAQKNPTAFYLCASRFTSGTSYNEQFFGPGTRLTVL.

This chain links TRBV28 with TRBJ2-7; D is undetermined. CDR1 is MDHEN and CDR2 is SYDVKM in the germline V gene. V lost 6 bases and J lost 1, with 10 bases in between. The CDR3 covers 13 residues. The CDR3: CASSRDLSYEQYF. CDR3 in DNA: TGTGCCAGCAGCCGCGATCTATCCTACGAGCAGTACTTC.

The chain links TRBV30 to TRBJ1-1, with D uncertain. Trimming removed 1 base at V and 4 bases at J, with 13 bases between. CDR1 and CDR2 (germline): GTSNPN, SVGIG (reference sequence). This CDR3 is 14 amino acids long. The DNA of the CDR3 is TGTGCCTGGAGTGACCGCCTGACGGGCACTGAAGCTTTCTTT. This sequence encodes CAWSDRLTGTEAFF.